Following are 8 T cell receptor beta chains from one sample sequenced in a study of cytomegalovirus exposure and HLA in healthy donors. The PCR made use of 60 Vbeta and 13 Jbeta primers. The repertoire was sequenced with immunoSEQ multiplex PCR; TCRdb's copy has only in-frame clones and lacks some. The table shows roughly 180,000 clones, with less than 80% occurring only once. The sequenced sample consisted of PBMCs. Source of these receptors: a female donor in good health and CMV-seronegative.

The genes are TRBV18 and TRBJ1-3, with D unresolved. The CDR3 runs to 15 residues. Trimming took 2 bases from V and 4 from J, leaving 12 bases between them. The V gene's germline CDR1 is KGHSH and CDR2 LQKENI. CDR3 coding DNA: TGTGCCAGCTCACCAGGCCTTGGGCCAGGAAACACCATATATTTT. Translated, it gives CASSPGLGPGNTIYF.

This chain uses TRBV7-3 with TRBJ2-1, with a possible D match to TRBD2 (7 bases). V was shortened by 5 bases and J by 7 bases, with 27 bases between the two germline ends. Germline lookup yields CDR1 SGHTA and CDR2 FQGTGA. The CDR3 covers 18 residues. The CDR3 nucleotides read TGTGCCAGCAGCACGAGCCCTCTAGGCGGGGGACAATTTAATGAGCAGTTCTTC. Its translation is CASSTSPLGGGQFNEQFF.

V usage is TRBV7-2 and J usage is TRBJ2-3; perhaps TRBD1 as D (5 bases). This CDR3 is built from 15 residues. Trimming removed 5 bases at V and 9 bases at J, with 21 bases between. Germline values: CDR1 SGHTA, CDR2 FQGNSA. CDR3 protein: CASSPGLGYGNTQYF. CDR3 in DNA: TGTGCCAGCAGCCCAGGGCTGGGTTATGGAAACACGCAGTATTTT.

The gene calls are TRBV6-5 and TRBJ2-7; D call uncertain. CDR1 is MNHEY, CDR2 SVGAGI, per germline. V lost 8 bases, J lost 0 bases, and 14 bases lay in between. This CDR3 has 14 residues. The CDR3, as DNA: TGTGCCAGCGGCGGCGGTCCGAGCTCCTACGAGCAGTACTTC. This sequence encodes CASGGGPSSYEQYF.

V gene TRBV7-9 combines with J gene TRBJ2-3; 7 positions agree with TRBD1. Germline CDR1 and CDR2: SEHNR and FQNEAQ (reference sequence). This CDR3 is 18 amino acids long. J lost 0 bases, V lost 2 bases, and 11 bases had no gene match. The CDR3 nucleotides read TGTGCCAGCAGCTTACTTCCACTTAGACAGGGTAGCACAGATACGCAGTATTTT. Its translation: CASSLLPLRQGSTDTQYF.

This clone has only one observation. V usage is TRBV18 and J usage is TRBJ1-3; TRBD1 is a possible D gene (6 bases). CDR3 length equals 18 residues. Germline-derived CDR1 and CDR2 are KGHSH and LQKENI. Trimming pared 5 bases from V and 0 bases from J, leaving 20 bases between. The CDR3 DNA reads TGTGCCAGCTCATCCCTCCCGGACAGCCAACTCTCTGGAAACACCATATATTTT. Encoded protein: CASSSLPDSQLSGNTIYF.

The chain employs TRBV2 and TRBJ2-2, with TRBD1 as a possible D gene (6 bases). The length of the CDR3 is 16 residues. Trimming took 7 bases from V and 4 from J, leaving 19 bases between them. CDR1 and CDR2 from the germline V gene are SNHLY and FYNNEI. CDR3 residues: CASIGQLWGSTGELFF. The CDR3 nucleotides are TGTGCCAGCATAGGACAGCTCTGGGGGAGCACCGGGGAGCTGTTTTTT.

The chain carries TRBV20-1 and TRBJ1-4; D is possibly TRBD1 (6 bases). Germline V lookup: CDR1 DFQATT, CDR2 SNEGSKA (reference sequence). Trimming pared 7 bases from V and 5 bases from J, leaving 8 bases between. The CDR3 extends over 11 amino acids. CDR3 nucleotides: TGCAGTGTTCAGGGGAATGAAAAACTGTTTTTT. This translates into CSVQGNEKLFF.